A single sample gave rise to the 19 T cell receptor beta chains below, sequenced in a study of beta chain features in type 1 diabetes. TCRB transcripts that were expressed got sequenced, as all of the isolated RNA had been reverse transcribed. Measured with immunoSEQ multiplex PCR; TCRdb has only the in-frame clones, and not every one. The top ten clones hold about 0.65% of a sample with 150,000 to 200,000 clones, approximately 8.8% of them seen once. These TCRs' antigens remain unknown. Findings and caveats of the study: Across all four CD4+ subsets, people with type 1 diabetes showed modestly shorter TCRB CDR3s.

The sequenced sample consisted of central memory CD4+ T cells from blood. The source is a woman between 25 and 40 years old with type 1 diabetes.

J is TRBJ2-5 and V is TRBV5-1; TRBD1 agrees at 7 bases. Trimming took 4 bases from V and 0 from J; bases not matched to a gene: 3. CDR3 size: 14 residues. Germline CDR1 is SGHRS and CDR2 is YFSETQ. CDR3 sequence reads: CASSHGTDQETQYF. CDR3 DNA sequence: TGCGCCAGCAGCCACGGGACAGACCAAGAGACCCAGTACTTC.

CDR3: CAMRVAEAFF. CDR3 nucleotides: TGTGCCATGAGGGTCGCTGAAGCTTTCTTT. The chain uses TRBV30 and TRBJ1-1; D call uncertain. V lost 8 bases and J 6 bases, leaving 10 bases between the germline ends. Germline V gene lookup returns CDR1 GTSNPN and CDR2 SVGIG (reference sequence). The CDR3 length is 10 residues.

The chain recombines TRBV15 with TRBJ1-4, with a weak D call TRBD1 (5 bases). This CDR3 has 15 residues. CDR1 LNHNV and CDR2 YYDKDF come from the germline V gene (reference sequence). Trimming removed 0 bases at V and 0 bases at J, with 5 bases between. The CDR3 DNA sequence: TGTGCCACCAGCAGAGAGACAGCAACTAATGAAAAACTGTTTTTT. Its translation is CATSRETATNEKLFF. Drawing the rest from reference TRBV15 and TRBJ1-4, the complete variable domain is DAMVIQNPRYQVTQFGKPVTLSCSQTLNHNVMYWYQQKSSQAPKLLFHYYDKDFNNEADTPDNFQSRRPNTSFCFLDIRSPGLGDTAMYLCATSRETATNEKLFFGSGTQLSVL.

This clone was counted a few times. The chain employs TRBV7-9 and TRBJ2-1, with 7 bases that match TRBD2. Germline V gene sequence: CDR1 SEHNR, CDR2 FQNEAQ (reference sequence). The CDR3 sequence is 16 residues long. Losses at the gene ends were 1 base for V and 6 bases for J; bases not matched to a gene: 9. This CDR3 reads CASSLGGGSRINEQFF. CDR3 sequence (DNA): TGTGCCAGCAGCTTAGGCGGCGGGAGTAGGATCAATGAGCAGTTCTTC.

There are a few counts of this clone. This chain links TRBV14 with TRBJ2-3; 8 bases line up with TRBD1. V lost 3 bases to trimming and J lost 4 bases; unmatched junction nucleotides: 3. Germline V gene lookup returns CDR1 SGHDN and CDR2 FVKESK. The CDR3 has 14 residues. The chain's CDR3 is CASSQGQVPDTQYF. The CDR3, as DNA: TGTGCCAGCAGCCAGGGACAGGTACCAGATACGCAGTATTTT.

This clone was picked up many times. This chain connects TRBV19 to TRBJ1-4; weak D call: TRBD1 (6 bases). CDR1 and CDR2 from the germline V gene are LNHDA and SQIVND (reference sequence). V lost 1 base, J lost 8 bases, and 11 bases lay in between. CDR3 length: 14 amino acids. The CDR3 loop reads CASSIGTGPEKLFF. The DNA of the CDR3 is TGTGCCAGTAGTATAGGAACAGGGCCCGAAAAACTGTTTTTT. The whole variable domain, filled in from reference TRBV19 and TRBJ1-4, reads DGGITQSPKYLFRKEGQNVTLSCEQNLNHDAMYWYRQDPGQGLRLIYYSQIVNDFQKGDIAEGYSVSREKKESFPLTVTSAQKNPTAFYLCASSIGTGPEKLFFGSGTQLSVL.

This clone has only a few counts. The J gene is TRBJ1-2, the V gene TRBV2, with TRBD1 matching over 9 bases. J gave up 3 bases and V 8 bases, and 13 bases lay outside the gene matches. The CDR3 has 16 amino acids. Germline CDR1 reads SNHLY; CDR2 reads FYNNEI. The CDR3 nucleotides are TGTGCCAGCGCGGCAACAGGGGGCGCGTTATACTATGGCTACACCTTC. Amino acid sequence: CASAATGGALYYGYTF.

The chain recombines TRBV29-1 with TRBJ2-2; D may be TRBD1 (6 bases). CDR3 length equals 16 residues. The ends were cut back, 5 bases at V and 0 bases at J, with 16 bases in the middle. Germline V gene lookup returns CDR1 SQVTM and CDR2 ANQGSEA. CDR3 DNA sequence: TGCAGCGTTAAAAGGGGGTCTAGCCCGAACACCGGGGAGCTGTTTTTT. It specifies CSVKRGSSPNTGELFF.

The chain combines TRBV4-2 with TRBJ1-4; TRBD1 matches at 7 bases. Germline V gene data show CDR1 as LGHNA and CDR2 as YNFKEQ. The CDR3 has 16 residues. Trimming at V came to 0 bases and at J to 2 bases, leaving 3 bases not matched to a gene. In DNA form, the CDR3 reads TGTGCCAGCAGCCAAGATAGGGGGCGTACTAATGAAAAACTGTTTTTT. It yields the protein CASSQDRGRTNEKLFF.

This clone was counted many times. The rearrangement links TRBV4-2 to TRBJ2-1; D unresolved. CDR1 and CDR2 (germline): LGHNA, YNFKEQ. V lost 4 bases, J lost 8 bases, and 9 bases lay in between. The length of the CDR3 is 12 residues. This CDR3 reads CASSLLADEQFF. The CDR3 DNA sequence: TGTGCCAGCAGCCTTCTGGCGGATGAGCAGTTCTTC.

The chain employs TRBV11-2 and TRBJ1-1; no definite D call. Germline CDR1 and CDR2: SGHAT and FQNNGV. V lost 4 bases, J lost 4 bases, and 10 bases lay in between. The CDR3 is 13 amino acids. The DNA of the CDR3 is TGTGCCAGCAGCTCAAACCGGGGCACTGAAGCTTTCTTT. Amino acid sequence: CASSSNRGTEAFF.

V usage is TRBV11-2 and J usage is TRBJ1-1; D ambiguous. V was shortened by 2 bases and J by 3 bases, with 7 bases between the two germline ends. The CDR3 sequence is 13 residues long. CDR1 is SGHAT, CDR2 FQNNGV, per germline. This chain's CDR3 is CASSLLEDTEAFF. The CDR3 region has the DNA TGTGCCAGCAGCTTACTAGAGGACACTGAAGCTTTCTTT.

There are a few counts of this clone. The rearrangement uses TRBV30 and TRBJ2-1; TRBD2 agrees at 8 bases. The germline V gene has CDR1 GTSNPN and CDR2 SVGIG (reference sequence). The CDR3 has 15 amino acids. Germline trimming cut 0 bases from V and 4 bases from J; bases unmatched to any gene: 5. The CDR3 nucleotides are TGTGCCTGGAGTGTAAACGGGAGGGGATACAATGAGCAGTTCTTC. As protein: CAWSVNGRGYNEQFF. The whole variable domain, remainder taken from reference TRBV30 and TRBJ2-1, is SQTIHQWPATLVQPVGSPLSLECTVEGTSNPNLYWYRQAAGRGLQLLFYSVGIGQISSEVPQNLSASRPQDRQFILSSKKLLLSDSGFYLCAWSVNGRGYNEQFFGPGTRLTVL.

The chain joins TRBV29-1 to TRBJ2-5; D not certain. CDR1 and CDR2 (germline): SQVTM, ANQGSEA. This CDR3 is 17 amino acids long. The ends were cut back, 4 bases at V and 0 bases at J, with 21 bases in the middle. In DNA form, the CDR3 reads TGCAGCGTTGGGAGTGGTGGTCTTATAACGTACCAAGAGACCCAGTACTTC. Its translation: CSVGSGGLITYQETQYF.

This clone appeared a few times. This chain connects TRBV6-4 to TRBJ1-5, with TRBD1 matching over 8 bases. Germline CDR1 MRHNA, CDR2 SNTAGT. The V gene end was trimmed by 4 bases and the J gene end by 5 bases; junction bases not matched to a gene: 7. This CDR3 has 15 residues. The CDR3 reads CASSGGDRSYQPQHF. The DNA for the CDR3 is TGTGCCAGCAGTGGGGGGGACAGGAGCTATCAGCCCCAGCATTTT.

V and J are TRBV6-6 and TRBJ1-5; possible D gene TRBD1, 5 bases. The V end lost 2 bases, the J end lost 2 bases, and 10 bases lay between the germline ends. From germline, CDR1 is MNHNY and CDR2 SVGAGI (reference sequence). The CDR3 totals 15 residues. CDR3 sequence reads: CASSYDSRGNQPQHF. Here the CDR3 DNA reads TGTGCCAGCAGTTACGACTCCAGGGGCAATCAGCCCCAGCATTTT.

This clone was picked up a small number of times. The chain uses TRBV18 and TRBJ1-5, with D hard to call. The CDR3 sequence is 15 residues long. Trimming pared 5 bases from V and 3 bases from J, leaving 14 bases between. In germline, CDR1 is KGHSH, CDR2 LQKENI. The CDR3 coding sequence is TGTGCCAGCTCATCGACACAGAGAGACAATCAGCCCCAGCATTTT. Translated: CASSSTQRDNQPQHF.

This clone has a handful of counts. V is TRBV19 and J is TRBJ2-5; weak D call: TRBD2 (7 bases). The germline V gene has CDR1 LNHDA and CDR2 SQIVND (reference sequence). This CDR3 is built from 14 residues. The V and J ends lost 6 bases and 2 bases respectively, with 13 bases between them. The CDR3 sequence: CASRRGGEQETQYF. For the CDR3, the DNA is TGTGCCAGTAGAAGGGGGGGAGAGCAAGAGACCCAGTACTTC.

The J gene is TRBJ2-7, the V gene TRBV27; 7 bases are shared with TRBD2. Germline values: CDR1 MNHEY, CDR2 SMNVEV (reference sequence). Germline trimming cut 4 bases from V and 7 bases from J; bases unmatched to any gene: 22. The length of the CDR3 is 18 residues. The CDR3 spells CASSYYRPGSLLGGEQYF. CDR3 bases: TGTGCCAGCAGTTACTATAGGCCTGGGAGCTTGCTGGGGGGGGAGCAGTACTTC.